Included here is one T cell receptor beta chain sequence, with context. Its antigen is currently unknown. V trimming: 3 bases; J trimming: 4 bases; junction bases outside the gene matches: 15. This CDR3 has 18 residues. Germline V gene lookup returns CDR1 MDHEN and CDR2 SYDVKM. TCRdb reprocessed the PCR reads using MiXCR. The profile shows about 35,000 clones, 25% to 30% of them singletons. The record originates from a study of metastatic and nonmetastatic thyroid tumors. Points from the study as a whole: It was reportedly found that TCR beta diversity was significantly higher in malignant thyroid tumors than in benign nodules, a difference seen in both blood and tumor samples.

Until they underwent thyroid surgery, no patient had received any treatment. The clonotype comes from a female donor with papillary thyroid cancer or a benign thyroid nodule (not recorded which). Some clones in this sample may be carry-over from other donors' samples. Sequencing used blood. V usage is TRBV28 and J usage is TRBJ1-1; TRBD1 matches at 9 bases. CDR3 DNA sequence: TGTGCCAGCAGTTTTTGGGGGACAGGGCGAATTTCGGGCACTGAAGCTTTCTTT. Its protein product is CASSFWGTGRISGTEAFF.